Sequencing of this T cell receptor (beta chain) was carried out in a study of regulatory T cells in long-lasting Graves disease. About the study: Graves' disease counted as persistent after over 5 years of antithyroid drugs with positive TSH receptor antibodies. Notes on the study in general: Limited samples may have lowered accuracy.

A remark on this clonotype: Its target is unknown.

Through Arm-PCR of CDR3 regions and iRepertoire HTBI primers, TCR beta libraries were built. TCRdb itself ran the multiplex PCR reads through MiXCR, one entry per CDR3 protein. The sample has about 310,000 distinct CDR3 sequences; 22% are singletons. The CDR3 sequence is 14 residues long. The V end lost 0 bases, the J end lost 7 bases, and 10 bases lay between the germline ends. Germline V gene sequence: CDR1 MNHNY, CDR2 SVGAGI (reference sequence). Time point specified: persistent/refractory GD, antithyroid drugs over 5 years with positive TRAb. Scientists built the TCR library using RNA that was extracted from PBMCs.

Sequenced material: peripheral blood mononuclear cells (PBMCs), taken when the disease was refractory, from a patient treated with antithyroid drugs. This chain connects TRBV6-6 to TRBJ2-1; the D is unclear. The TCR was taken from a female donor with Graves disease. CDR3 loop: CASSYSFSLNEQFF. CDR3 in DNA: TGTGCCAGCAGTTACTCGTTTAGCTTGAATGAGCAGTTCTTC.